This TCR beta chain was captured in a study of blood T cell repertoires in COVID-19. In the original workflow: Nucleated cell number was recorded as an estimate derived from reference gene primer amplification. Generated by immunoSEQ multiplex PCR, the TCRdb table keeps only in-frame clones and is missing some. V, J and clone size derive from that table, while D and trimming were established from the DNA sequence. This sample carries roughly 500,000 clones, approximately 90% of them seen once, and the ten largest clones take 1.5% to 2%. Germline V lookup: CDR1 LGHDT, CDR2 YNNKEL (reference sequence). Deletions cut 4 bases from V and 5 bases from J, with 14 bases between. The CDR3 is 14 amino acids. Individuals aged about 18 to 89 years were recruited from about two dozen US areas. Self-reported history from a screening survey and questionnaire set each donor's cohort.

This TCR was sampled from a woman aged 40 to 49 who had recovered from COVID-19. The sequencing input was PBMCs or T cells enriched from blood (not recorded which). The chain employs TRBV3-1 (or the pseudogene TRBV3-2) and TRBJ1-2; D unresolved. The CDR3 protein is CASSPISISYGYTF. The CDR3 coding sequence is TGTGCCAGCAGCCCGATCTCTATATCATATGGCTACACCTTC.